The rows below give T cell receptor beta chains drawn from one sample of a study of OX40 agonist ivuxolimab in advanced cancers. Sequencing used immunoSEQ multiplex PCR; TCRdb keeps in-frame clones, though not all of them. The sample carries about 77,000 clones, more than 90% recorded once. The source material was CD4+ or CD8+ T cells sorted from blood, sampled in a trial of the OX40 agonist ivuxolimab. All receptors come from an adult with an advanced solid tumor such as melanoma, head and neck, liver or kidney cancer. CDR3s include the opening cysteine and the closing phenylalanine or tryptophan. Each record gives: V gene, clone size, D gene, J gene, CDR3 DNA, CDR3 protein. A D gene is named only where the DNA matches it firmly. For some rows the clone size is stated as once, few or many, or as a class when expanded; others skip it.

v_call: TRBV5-1; clone_size: -; d_call: -; j_call: TRBJ1-1; cdr3_nt: TGCGCCAGCAGCTTGGCCGAGACGGCGAACACTGAAGCTTTCTTT; cdr3_aa: CASSLAETANTEAFF
v_call: TRBV7-3; clone_size: -; d_call: -; j_call: TRBJ2-1; cdr3_nt: TGTGCCAGCAGCTCCATAGCGGTACACAATGAGCAGTTCTTC; cdr3_aa: CASSSIAVHNEQFF
v_call: TRBV7-3; clone_size: once; d_call: TRBD2; j_call: TRBJ2-1; cdr3_nt: TGTGCCAGCAGCTTAATAGCGGGATCCTACAATGAGCAGTTCTTC; cdr3_aa: CASSLIAGSYNEQFF
v_call: TRBV27; clone_size: -; d_call: -; j_call: TRBJ1-2; cdr3_nt: TGTGCCAGCAGTTTATCTACGGTCGGGCCGACCTATGGCTACACCTTC; cdr3_aa: CASSLSTVGPTYGYTF
v_call: TRBV28; clone_size: once; d_call: -; j_call: TRBJ2-1; cdr3_nt: TGTGCCTCCGAGCAGGGACCTAGCTCCTACAATGAGCAGTTCTTC; cdr3_aa: CASEQGPSSYNEQFF
v_call: TRBV9; clone_size: -; d_call: -; j_call: TRBJ2-1; cdr3_nt: TGTGCCAGCAGCCCGAGCGGAACCTCCTACAATGAGCAGTTCTTC; cdr3_aa: CASSPSGTSYNEQFF
v_call: TRBV29-1; clone_size: -; d_call: TRBD2; j_call: TRBJ2-2; cdr3_nt: TGCAGCGCTCAAACTCAGATAGCGGGAGCCGGGGAGCTGTTTTTT; cdr3_aa: CSAQTQIAGAGELFF
v_call: TRBV11-2; clone_size: -; d_call: TRBD1; j_call: TRBJ2-3; cdr3_nt: TGTGCCAGCAGCTTAGGGGGGACAGGGGATACGCAGTATTTT; cdr3_aa: CASSLGGTGDTQYF
v_call: TRBV11-3; clone_size: -; d_call: -; j_call: TRBJ2-3; cdr3_nt: TGTGCCAGCACCCTCGGGGGCGAGACGCAGTATTTT; cdr3_aa: CASTLGGETQYF
v_call: TRBV7-7; clone_size: -; d_call: TRBD1; j_call: TRBJ2-2; cdr3_nt: TGTGCTAGCAGCTTGTCCGGGACAGGATCTGTTAACACCGGGGAGCTGTTTTTT; cdr3_aa: CASSLSGTGSVNTGELFF
v_call: TRBV9; clone_size: -; d_call: TRBD2; j_call: TRBJ2-1; cdr3_nt: TGTGCCAGCAGCTCAGGGAGGGCAGACTACAATGAGCAGTTCTTC; cdr3_aa: CASSSGRADYNEQFF
v_call: TRBV7-9; clone_size: -; d_call: TRBD1; j_call: TRBJ2-1; cdr3_nt: TGTGCCAGCAGCTTAGGTAGCGCAGGGGGCAATGAGCAGTTCTTC; cdr3_aa: CASSLGSAGGNEQFF
v_call: TRBV7-9; clone_size: -; d_call: TRBD2; j_call: TRBJ2-7; cdr3_nt: TGTGCCAGCAGCTTGGCCGGGAGGCGCTACGAGCAGTACTTC; cdr3_aa: CASSLAGRRYEQYF
v_call: TRBV5-1; clone_size: -; d_call: TRBD1; j_call: TRBJ2-7; cdr3_nt: TGCGCCAGCAGCGAGGGACAGCGAACCTACGAGCAGTACTTC; cdr3_aa: CASSEGQRTYEQYF
v_call: TRBV29-1; clone_size: few; d_call: -; j_call: TRBJ1-4; cdr3_nt: TGCAGCGTTGAAGAGTATCTTAGCGGGGGAAATGAAAAACTGTTTTTT; cdr3_aa: CSVEEYLSGGNEKLFF
v_call: TRBV18; clone_size: once; d_call: TRBD2; j_call: TRBJ2-3; cdr3_nt: TGTGCCAGCTCACCCGGACTAGCGGGGGGCACAGATACGCAGTATTTT; cdr3_aa: CASSPGLAGGTDTQYF
v_call: TRBV4-1; clone_size: -; d_call: -; j_call: TRBJ2-6; cdr3_nt: TGCGCCAGCAGCCAACGGTGGCAGGCCAGGTTCTCTGGGGCCAACGTCCTGACTTTC; cdr3_aa: CASSQRWQARFSGANVLTF
v_call: TRBV6-6; clone_size: -; d_call: TRBD1; j_call: TRBJ2-1; cdr3_nt: TGTGCCAGCAGTTCCGGACAGGGAAACAATGAGCAGTTCTTC; cdr3_aa: CASSSGQGNNEQFF
v_call: TRBV18; clone_size: -; d_call: -; j_call: TRBJ2-7; cdr3_nt: TGTGCCAGCCGGGCAAGCGGGCGCACCTACGAGCAGTACTTC; cdr3_aa: CASRASGRTYEQYF
v_call: TRBV5-1; clone_size: few; d_call: TRBD2; j_call: TRBJ2-7; cdr3_nt: TGCGCCAGCAGCTTACTAGCGGGAGAAATAAGCGAGCAGTACTTC; cdr3_aa: CASSLLAGEISEQYF
v_call: TRBV11-1; clone_size: -; d_call: -; j_call: TRBJ2-7; cdr3_nt: TGTGCCAGCAGCTTAGTACAGATAGCCTACGAGCAGTACTTC; cdr3_aa: CASSLVQIAYEQYF
v_call: TRBV18; clone_size: -; d_call: TRBD1; j_call: TRBJ1-1; cdr3_nt: TGTGCCAGCTCTACAGGGGGCGGTGGCACTGAAGCTTTCTTT; cdr3_aa: CASSTGGGGTEAFF
v_call: TRBV7-9; clone_size: -; d_call: TRBD1; j_call: TRBJ1-4; cdr3_nt: TGTGCCAGCAGCTCAACAGGGGGCTGGAAACTGTTTTTT; cdr3_aa: CASSSTGGWKLFF
v_call: TRBV9; clone_size: -; d_call: -; j_call: TRBJ2-6; cdr3_nt: TGTGCCAGCAGCCCTCGGATCCCAGGGGCCAACGTCCTGACTTTC; cdr3_aa: CASSPRIPGANVLTF
v_call: TRBV13; clone_size: -; d_call: TRBD2; j_call: TRBJ2-1; cdr3_nt: TGTGCCAGCAGCTCTAGCGGGAGGCTTCTCAATGAGCAGTTCTTC; cdr3_aa: CASSSSGRLLNEQFF
v_call: TRBV5-1; clone_size: once; d_call: -; j_call: TRBJ1-4; cdr3_nt: TGCGCCAGCAGCTTGCGGGGATACACCAATAATGAAAAACTGTTTTTT; cdr3_aa: CASSLRGYTNNEKLFF
v_call: TRBV29-1; clone_size: -; d_call: TRBD2; j_call: TRBJ2-7; cdr3_nt: TGCAGTGTGGGGCGGGGGAGCTCCTACGAGCAGTACTTC; cdr3_aa: CSVGRGSSYEQYF
v_call: TRBV5-5; clone_size: -; d_call: TRBD2; j_call: TRBJ2-7; cdr3_nt: TGTGCCAGCAGCAGTATAGCGGGAGGGAGCTCCTACGAGCAGTACTTC; cdr3_aa: CASSSIAGGSSYEQYF
v_call: TRBV21-1; clone_size: -; d_call: -; j_call: TRBJ2-2; cdr3_nt: TGTGCCAGCAGCTCCCGGACTAGCGCTCGCCCCGGGGAGCTGTTTTTT; cdr3_aa: CASSSRTSARPGELFF
v_call: TRBV7-2; clone_size: few; d_call: -; j_call: TRBJ2-7; cdr3_nt: TGTGCCAGCAGCTTAGACTACGAGCAGTACTTC; cdr3_aa: CASSLDYEQYF
v_call: TRBV19; clone_size: -; d_call: TRBD2; j_call: TRBJ2-1; cdr3_nt: TGTGCCAGAGGCCGGACTAGCGCATACAATGAGCAGTTCTTC; cdr3_aa: CARGRTSAYNEQFF
v_call: TRBV4-1; clone_size: -; d_call: -; j_call: TRBJ1-1; cdr3_nt: TGCGCCAGCAGCCAAGAGAGGGGCACTGAAGCTTTCTTT; cdr3_aa: CASSQERGTEAFF
v_call: TRBV15; clone_size: -; d_call: -; j_call: TRBJ2-3; cdr3_nt: TGTGCCACCAGCCCCCAAAGGCGGCAGCCTACAGATACGCAGTATTTT; cdr3_aa: CATSPQRRQPTDTQYF
v_call: TRBV4-3; clone_size: -; d_call: -; j_call: TRBJ1-4; cdr3_nt: TGCGCCAGCAGCCAAGAGACGACAACTTTATGGGAGGAAAAACTGTTTTTT; cdr3_aa: CASSQETTTLWEEKLFF